This T cell receptor (beta chain) comes out of a study of cytotoxic CD8 clonotypes in ibrutinib-treated CLL (dated by TCRdb to 2020 to 2023). Background on the whole study: The cohort included roughly 15 treatment-naive and about a dozen relapsed/refractory patients; about 17 were IGHV unmutated. Partial responses were observed in about 24 patients and complete responses in 2; after a median follow-up of 68 months, remission was maintained in some 14 patients and progression was observed in some 12. The response samples were drawn at a median of approximately 11 months into treatment, with a range of about 6 to 36 months. An average of about 260,000 productive templates and 94,082 productive rearrangements was obtained per sample. Longitudinal samples were available for about 30% of the roughly 86 trial participants. Cryopreserved peripheral blood mononuclear cells were collected before treatment, at response, and at either disease progression or sustained remission. All remission and progressive disease samples were collected while patients were still receiving ibrutinib. The full study reports these points: Sampling times were not matched between patients in sustained remission and patients whose disease was progressing, and lymph node repertoires were not examined. At ibrutinib response clonality went up, during sustained remission it held steady, and at progression it dropped back toward baseline. Baseline clonality was found to be higher than that of age-matched healthy donors and was strongly correlated with circulating CD8+ T-cell counts. Public clonotypes were rare and either shrank or stayed stable during treatment, and the rise in clonality at ibrutinib response reflected expansion of private clonotypes.

The table lists this clone with a few counts. Its antigen has not been determined. Base qualities are not provided; no much larger clone lies one nucleotide away. For CDR1 and CDR2, the germline V gene lists SGHVS and FNYEAQ. The CDR3 starts with the cysteine, ends with the phenylalanine, and has 15 residues. Only the CDR3 DNA stays, 45 bases, in frame from base 1. The germline ends are 11 bases apart after V is trimmed by 2 bases and J by 1 base. The time point label here, explained by the study, means: 12 months on ibrutinib. For TCR beta library preparation, approximately 2 micrograms of genomic DNA was extracted from cryopreserved PBMCs. High-throughput TCR beta sequencing was performed on longitudinal blood samples from CLL patients receiving ibrutinib monotherapy. The patients took part in an open-label, single-center phase 2 trial of ibrutinib monotherapy. On a MiSeq, deep resolution sequencing aimed for a depth between 1 in 1 million and 1 in 200,000 T cells, with each clonotype covered around 9.2x on average. TCR beta libraries were generated with the immunoSEQ hsTCRB Kit. The source study handled its data this way. ImmunoSEQ Data Assistant and ImmunoSEQ Analyzer were used for data analysis, and V, D and J genes were assigned according to IMGT definitions. Clonality, which ranges from 0 to 1, was calculated by subtracting the normalized Shannon entropy of productive rearrangement frequencies from one. Public clonotype analysis was restricted to overrepresented clonotypes comprising at least 0.05% of each patient's repertoire. Some twelve repertoires from age-matched healthy donors, obtained from immuneACCESS, served as clonality controls. TCRdb provides this immuneACCESS table in a form limited to in-frame rearrangements. Some clones are lacking; in checked studies, under half of them reflect an unresolved V gene, and why the rest are absent is not known. V and J calls plus clone size are reproduced from that table; the DNA served to infer D and trimming. Recorded for this sample are approximately 91,000 clones; 79% of them occurred a single time. The biggest ten clones account for 4% to 5.5% of the sample.

Sample: PBMCs, taken after 12 months of ibrutinib treatment. The clonotype originates from a human donor with chronic lymphocytic leukemia. The chain is encoded by TRBV7-6 joined to TRBJ2-5; perhaps TRBD2 is the D gene, with 6 bases matching. The nucleotides are TGTGCCAGCAGCTTATATGGGCGGGGCCAAGAGACCCAGTACTTC. It translates as CASSLYGRGQETQYF.